This entry lists 27 T cell receptor beta chains sequenced from one sample in a study of high-grade serous ovarian cancer treatment subgroups. The tumor samples were collected prior to definitive surgery or chemotherapy. Here immunoSEQ multiplex PCR was the method, and the copy in TCRdb shows in-frame clones only, minus some. This sample has more than 9,500 clones; 88% occur once, and the top ten carry about 2.9%. Sequencing input: tumor tissue. The receptors come from a human donor with high-grade serous ovarian cancer.

This chain links TRBV5-8 with TRBJ1-1; TRBD1 matches 7 bases. The J segment lost 11 bases and the V segment lost 4 bases, leaving 8 bases of the junction unmatched. The CDR3 is made up of 12 amino acids. In germline, CDR1 is SGHTS, CDR2 YDEGEE. Here the CDR3 reads CASSPGTVVAFF. The CDR3 DNA reads TGTGCCAGCAGCCCGGGGACAGTCGTGGCTTTCTTT.

For the CDR3, the DNA is TGTGCCAGTAGTAGCCTAACAACTAATGAAAAACTGTTTTTT. It encodes CASSSLTTNEKLFF. The chain uses TRBV19 and TRBJ1-4; D unresolved. The germline V gene has CDR1 LNHDA and CDR2 SQIVND (reference sequence). The CDR3 sequence is 14 residues long. The V end lost 4 bases, the J end lost 0 bases, and 6 bases lay between the germline ends.

The chain uses TRBV7-6 and TRBJ2-5; no definite D call. Trimming removed 6 bases from V and 5 bases from J, with 7 bases in between. In germline, CDR1 is SGHVS, CDR2 FNYEAQ. The CDR3 sequence is 11 residues long. As DNA, the CDR3 is TGTGCCAGCAGTCAAGGCGAGACCCAGTACTTC. This encodes CASSQGETQYF.

The CDR3 DNA reads TGTGCCAGCAGCTTGTGGGCTGGACGTAACACTGAAGCTTTCTTT. It codes for CASSLWAGRNTEAFF. This chain connects TRBV5-6 to TRBJ1-1; D is unresolved. Germline loops: CDR1 SGHDT, CDR2 YYEEEE. This CDR3 contains 15 residues. The V and J ends lost 1 base and 2 bases respectively, with 12 bases between them.

The CDR3 region is CASSYEKTGSHGYTF. CDR3 DNA: TGTGCCAGCAGTTACGAAAAGACAGGGAGTCATGGCTACACCTTC. This chain uses TRBV6-5 with TRBJ1-2, with 7 bases fitting TRBD1. The V gene end was trimmed by 2 bases and the J gene end by 6 bases; junction bases not matched to a gene: 9. The CDR3 length is 15 residues. In germline, CDR1 is MNHEY, CDR2 SVGAGI.

The chain carries TRBV10-3 and TRBJ2-1; 14 positions match TRBD2. The CDR3 length is 17 residues. J lost 2 bases, V lost 6 bases, and 6 bases had no gene match. Per the germline V gene, CDR1 is ENHRY and CDR2 is SYGVKD. The CDR3 sequence is CAIRRTSGGSTYNEQFF. The CDR3 nucleotides read TGTGCCATCAGACGGACTAGCGGGGGGTCAACCTACAATGAGCAGTTCTTC.

This rearrangement joins TRBV30 to TRBJ1-1, with unresolved D. The germline V gene has CDR1 GTSNPN and CDR2 SVGIG (reference sequence). Trimming took 0 bases from V and 7 from J, leaving 6 bases between them. This CDR3 is built from 11 residues. The DNA of the CDR3 is TGTGCCTGGAGTGTGTACTATGAAGCTTTCTTT. Translating gives CAWSVYYEAFF.

This chain uses TRBV5-5 with TRBJ1-1; unclear D gene. CDR1 SGHKS and CDR2 YYEKEE come from the germline V gene (reference sequence). The CDR3 has 12 amino acids. V dropped 3 bases and J dropped 0 bases, with 3 bases sitting between them. CDR3 sequence reads: CASSYVNTEAFF. The DNA for the CDR3 is TGTGCCAGCAGCTATGTGAACACTGAAGCTTTCTTT.

The chain links TRBV4-2 to TRBJ2-5; D not resolved. Judging by the DNA end, TRBJ2-7 fits better; the J call may be wrong. The CDR3 spans 15 residues. CDR1 and CDR2 (germline): LGHNA, YNFKEQ. The CDR3 DNA is TGTGCCAGCAGCCAAGATCTAACGGACTCCTACGAGCAGTACTTC. This sequence encodes CASSQDLTDSYEQYF.

The CDR3 is CASRRGAYNEQFF. CDR3 sequence (DNA): TGTGCCAGTAGACGGGGGGCGTACAATGAGCAGTTCTTC. The chain has TRBV19 and TRBJ2-1, with TRBD2 as a possible D gene (7 bases). Trimming took 6 bases from V and 4 from J, leaving 10 bases between them. CDR1 LNHDA and CDR2 SQIVND come from the germline V gene (reference sequence). CDR3 length: 13 amino acids. Full variable domain (remainder filled in from reference TRBV19 and TRBJ2-1): DGGITQSPKYLFRKEGQNVTLSCEQNLNHDAMYWYRQDPGQGLRLIYYSQIVNDFQKGDIAEGYSVSREKKESFPLTVTSAQKNPTAFYLCASRRGAYNEQFFGPGTRLTVL.

The chain carries TRBV27 and TRBJ1-1; D gene ambiguous. The V gene lost 6 bases and the J gene lost 3 bases, with 11 bases spanning the gap. Per the germline V gene, CDR1 is MNHEY and CDR2 is SMNVEV (reference sequence). The CDR3 is 13 residues long. Here the CDR3 DNA reads TGTGCCAGCAGCTCATACGGGCACACTGAAGCTTTCTTT. Residues: CASSSYGHTEAFF.

The chain couples TRBV5-4 to TRBJ1-1, with D maybe TRBD1 (6 bases). The germline V and J ends were trimmed by 7 bases and 10 bases, with 14 bases remaining between them. Germline loops: CDR1 SGHNT, CDR2 YYREEE (reference sequence). The CDR3 extends over 11 amino acids. In DNA form, the CDR3 reads TGTGCCAGCGGGTCGGGGACATCAGCTTTCTTT. Amino acid sequence: CASGSGTSAFF.

The J gene is TRBJ2-3, the V gene TRBV7-6, with D unclear. Trimming left V 0 bases short and J 5 bases short, with 6 bases between. The CDR3 has 13 amino acids. Germline CDR1 and CDR2: SGHVS and FNYEAQ. The CDR3 region has the DNA TGTGCCAGCAGCTTAGCGCAGAAAGATACGCAGTATTTT. It is translated as CASSLAQKDTQYF.

This chain uses TRBV6-6 with TRBJ1-2; a weak D match, TRBD1 (5 bases). Germline V lookup: CDR1 MNHNY, CDR2 SVGAGI (reference sequence). This CDR3 has 14 residues. V was pared by 2 bases and J by 7 bases, with 14 bases between. The CDR3 sequence is CASSYTAGGTGYTF. The CDR3 nucleotides are TGTGCCAGCAGTTACACGGCGGGGGGGACTGGCTACACCTTC.

V gene TRBV6-1 combines with J gene TRBJ1-5; 7 positions agree with TRBD1. V shed 4 bases, J shed 2 bases, and the junction held 2 bases outside the gene matches. This CDR3 spans 14 amino acids. Per the germline V gene, CDR1 is MNHNS and CDR2 is SASEGT. The CDR3 here is CASSGQGGNQPQHF. The CDR3 bases are TGTGCCAGCAGTGGTCAGGGGGGCAATCAGCCCCAGCATTTT.

A single count supports this clone. The CDR3 sequence is CASSLGQGREKLFF. The CDR3 bases are TGTGCCAGCAGCCTTGGACAGGGGAGAGAAAAACTGTTTTTT. The V gene is TRBV7-6, the J gene TRBJ1-4, with TRBD1 identical over 9 bases. CDR3 length: 14 residues. Per germline, CDR1 SGHVS and CDR2 FNYEAQ. V shed 5 bases, J shed 8 bases, and the junction held 6 bases outside the gene matches.

This clone has more than one count but fewer than ten. Written as DNA, the CDR3 is TGTGCCAGCAGGCAGGGGGTCGTAGCTTCACCCCTCCACTTT. Protein: CASRQGVVASPLHF. The V call is TRBV6-1, the J call TRBJ1-6; 7 nucleotides line up with TRBD1. The CDR3 is 14 residues long. CDR1 is MNHNS and CDR2 is SASEGT in the germline V gene. Unmatched junction bases numbered 8, after V lost 6 bases and J lost 9 bases.

The rearrangement links TRBV4-3 to TRBJ2-1, with D perhaps matching TRBD1 or TRBD2 (5 bases each). This CDR3 contains 17 residues. Trimming left V 4 bases short and J 5 bases short, with 21 bases between. Per the germline V gene, CDR1 is LGHNA and CDR2 is YSLEER. As DNA, the CDR3 is TGCGCCAGCAGCCGCCGTCGGGAAGGGACGGACCACAATGAGCAGTTCTTC. As protein: CASSRRREGTDHNEQFF.

In nucleotides, the CDR3 is TGTGCCAGCAGCTTCCGGACGGGGAACACTGAAGCTTTCTTT. Amino acids: CASSFRTGNTEAFF. V usage is TRBV9 and J usage is TRBJ1-1; D remains unclear. This CDR3 has 14 residues. Trimming pared 4 bases from V and 1 base from J, leaving 11 bases between. CDR1 is SGDLS and CDR2 is YYNGEE in the germline V gene.

The chain has TRBV7-2 and TRBJ2-3, with TRBD2 identical over 10 bases. The junction had 7 bases not matched to a gene; V was cut back by 3 bases and J by 7 bases. The CDR3 is made up of 15 amino acids. Germline V gene lookup returns CDR1 SGHTA and CDR2 FQGNSA. The CDR3 DNA follows: TGTGCCAGCAGCTTGAGTAGCGGGGGGTTAAATACGCAGTATTTT. It encodes CASSLSSGGLNTQYF.

The chain has TRBV7-9 and TRBJ2-2; D is ambiguous. The CDR3 runs to 15 residues. The V gene's germline CDR1 is SEHNR and CDR2 FQNEAQ (reference sequence). Trimming cost V 0 bases and J 6 bases, with 11 bases left between them. The CDR3: CASSLAGLRSGELFF. The CDR3 coding sequence is TGTGCCAGCAGCTTAGCAGGGCTTCGGTCCGGGGAGCTGTTTTTT.

V is TRBV6-4 and J is TRBJ1-6, with D perhaps TRBD1 (6 bases). CDR1 is MRHNA and CDR2 is SNTAGT in the germline V gene. The CDR3 loop spans 15 amino acids. V was trimmed by 7 bases and J by 14 bases, leaving 24 bases between them. Here the CDR3 reads CASTHRGARVTALHF. The DNA for the CDR3 is TGTGCCAGCACCCACCGGGGGGCTAGGGTCACGGCCCTCCACTTT.

The chain is built from TRBV7-3 and TRBJ1-2; TRBD1 might be the D (5 bases). Per germline, CDR1 SGHTA and CDR2 FQGTGA. The length of the CDR3 is 15 residues. V lost 6 bases to trimming and J lost 2 bases, with 16 bases between them. The CDR3 spells CASRPTAGGNYGYTF. The CDR3 bases are TGTGCCAGCAGGCCTACGGCGGGGGGGAACTATGGCTACACCTTC.

CDR3 amino acids: CASSSGRRETQYF. The CDR3 nucleotides are TGCGCCAGCAGTAGCGGCCGGAGGGAGACCCAGTACTTC. The chain carries TRBV5-1 and TRBJ2-5; TRBD2 is a possible D gene (6 bases). This CDR3 has 13 amino acids. V was shortened by 5 bases and J by 5 bases, with 13 bases between the two germline ends. Germline-derived CDR1 and CDR2 are SGHRS and YFSETQ.

V is TRBV2 and J is TRBJ1-2; 7 nucleotides agree with TRBD1. Trimming removed 3 bases from V and 5 bases from J; junction bases left unmatched: 9. From germline, CDR1 is SNHLY and CDR2 FYNNEI. The CDR3 sequence is 15 residues long. Here the CDR3 reads CASSDITGVTYGYTF. The CDR3 bases are TGTGCCAGCAGTGATATTACAGGGGTTACTTATGGCTACACCTTC.

V gene TRBV7-9 combines with J gene TRBJ1-1; D is unclear. CDR1 and CDR2 from the germline V gene are SEHNR and FQNEAQ (reference sequence). This CDR3 region has 13 residues. V lost 4 bases and J lost 0, with 6 bases in between. This CDR3 is CASSSNMNTEAFF. For the CDR3, the DNA is TGTGCCAGCAGCTCAAATATGAACACTGAAGCTTTCTTT.

The V and J genes are TRBV29-1 and TRBJ2-3; D is uncertain. Germline V lookup: CDR1 SQVTM, CDR2 ANQGSEA. V lost 1 base and J 5 bases, leaving 1 base between the germline ends. The CDR3 covers 10 residues. The CDR3 DNA reads TGCAGCGTTGAAGGAGATACGCAGTATTTT. Its translation is CSVEGDTQYF.